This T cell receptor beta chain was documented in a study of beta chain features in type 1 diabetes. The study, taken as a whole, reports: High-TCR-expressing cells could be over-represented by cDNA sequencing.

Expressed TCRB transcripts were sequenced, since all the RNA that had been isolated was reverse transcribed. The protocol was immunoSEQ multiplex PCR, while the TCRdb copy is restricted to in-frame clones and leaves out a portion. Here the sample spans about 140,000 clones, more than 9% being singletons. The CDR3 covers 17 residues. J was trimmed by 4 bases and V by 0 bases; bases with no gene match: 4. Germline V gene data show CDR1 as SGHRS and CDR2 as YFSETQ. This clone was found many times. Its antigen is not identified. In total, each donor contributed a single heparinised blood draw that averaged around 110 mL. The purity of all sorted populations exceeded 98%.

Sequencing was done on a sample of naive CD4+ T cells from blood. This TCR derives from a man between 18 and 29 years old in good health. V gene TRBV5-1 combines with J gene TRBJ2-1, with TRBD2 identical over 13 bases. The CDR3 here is CASSLGGLAGQYNEQFF. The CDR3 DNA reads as TGCGCCAGCAGCTTGGGGGGACTAGCGGGGCAATACAATGAGCAGTTCTTC.